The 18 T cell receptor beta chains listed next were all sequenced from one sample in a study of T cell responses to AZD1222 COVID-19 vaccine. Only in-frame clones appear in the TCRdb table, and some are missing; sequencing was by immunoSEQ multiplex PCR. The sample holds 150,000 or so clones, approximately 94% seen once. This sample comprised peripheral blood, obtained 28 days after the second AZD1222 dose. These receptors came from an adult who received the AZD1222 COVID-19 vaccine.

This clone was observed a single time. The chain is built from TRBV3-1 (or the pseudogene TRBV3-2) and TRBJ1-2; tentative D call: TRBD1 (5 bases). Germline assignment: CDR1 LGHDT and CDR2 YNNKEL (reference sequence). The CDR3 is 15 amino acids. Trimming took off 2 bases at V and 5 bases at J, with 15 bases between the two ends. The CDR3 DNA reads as TGTGCCAGCAGCCAATGGGACGGAACCAGATATGGCTACACCTTC. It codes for CASSQWDGTRYGYTF.

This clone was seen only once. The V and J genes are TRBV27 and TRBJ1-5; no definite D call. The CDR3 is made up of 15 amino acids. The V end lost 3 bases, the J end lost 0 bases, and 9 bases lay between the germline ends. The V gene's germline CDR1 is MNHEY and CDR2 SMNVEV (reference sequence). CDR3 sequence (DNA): TGTGCCAGCAGTTTCCAACGGTATAGCAATCAGCCCCAGCATTTT. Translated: CASSFQRYSNQPQHF.

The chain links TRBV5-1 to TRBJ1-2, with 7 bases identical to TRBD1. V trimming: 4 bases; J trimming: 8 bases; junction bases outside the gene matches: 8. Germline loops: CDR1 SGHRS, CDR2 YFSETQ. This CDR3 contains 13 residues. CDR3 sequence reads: CASSIGQANGYTF. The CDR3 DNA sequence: TGCGCCAGCAGCATAGGACAGGCAAACGGCTACACCTTC.

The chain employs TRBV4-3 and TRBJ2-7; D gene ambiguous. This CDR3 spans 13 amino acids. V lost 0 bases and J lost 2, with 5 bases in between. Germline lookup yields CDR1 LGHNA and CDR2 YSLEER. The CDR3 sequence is CASSQDLPYEQYF. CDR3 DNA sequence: TGCGCCAGCAGCCAAGATCTTCCCTACGAGCAGTACTTC.

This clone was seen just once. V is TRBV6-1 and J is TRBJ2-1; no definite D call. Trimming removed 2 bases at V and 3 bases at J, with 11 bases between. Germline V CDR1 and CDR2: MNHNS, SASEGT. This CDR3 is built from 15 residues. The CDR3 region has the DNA TGTGCCAGCAGTGAAATGGGGTACGGCTACAATGAGCAGTTCTTC. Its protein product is CASSEMGYGYNEQFF.

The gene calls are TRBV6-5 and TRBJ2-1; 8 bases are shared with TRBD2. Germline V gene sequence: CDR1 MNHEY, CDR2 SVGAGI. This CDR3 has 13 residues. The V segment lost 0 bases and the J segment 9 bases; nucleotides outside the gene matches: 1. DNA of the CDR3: TGTGCCAGCAGTTACTCCAGCGGGAGTGAGCAGTTCTTC. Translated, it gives CASSYSSGSEQFF.

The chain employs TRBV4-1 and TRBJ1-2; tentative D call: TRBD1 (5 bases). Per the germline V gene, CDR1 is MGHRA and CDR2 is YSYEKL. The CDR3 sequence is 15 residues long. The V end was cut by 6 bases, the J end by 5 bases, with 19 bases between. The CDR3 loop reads CASSPHLGAEYGYTF. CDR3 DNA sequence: TGCGCCAGCAGTCCTCACCTAGGGGCAGAATATGGCTACACCTTC.

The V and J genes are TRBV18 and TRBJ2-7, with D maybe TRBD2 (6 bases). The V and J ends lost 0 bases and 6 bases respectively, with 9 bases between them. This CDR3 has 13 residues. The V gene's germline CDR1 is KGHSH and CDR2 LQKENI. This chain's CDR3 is CASSPPGGFEQYF. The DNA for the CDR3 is TGTGCCAGCTCACCACCAGGAGGGTTCGAGCAGTACTTC.

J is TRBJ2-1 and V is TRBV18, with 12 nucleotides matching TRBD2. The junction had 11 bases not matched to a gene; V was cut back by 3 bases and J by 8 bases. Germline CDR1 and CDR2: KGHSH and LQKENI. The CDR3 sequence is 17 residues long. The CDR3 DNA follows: TGTGCCAGCTCACCTCTTCCGACTAGCGGGAGTAGATATGAGCAGTTCTTC. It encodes CASSPLPTSGSRYEQFF.

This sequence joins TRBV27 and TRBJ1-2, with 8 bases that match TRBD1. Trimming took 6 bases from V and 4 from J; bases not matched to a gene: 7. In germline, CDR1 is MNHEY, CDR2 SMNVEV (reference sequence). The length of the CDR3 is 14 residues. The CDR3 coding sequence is TGTGCCAGCAGAAACCCGGGACAGGCCTATGGCTACACCTTC. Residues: CASRNPGQAYGYTF.

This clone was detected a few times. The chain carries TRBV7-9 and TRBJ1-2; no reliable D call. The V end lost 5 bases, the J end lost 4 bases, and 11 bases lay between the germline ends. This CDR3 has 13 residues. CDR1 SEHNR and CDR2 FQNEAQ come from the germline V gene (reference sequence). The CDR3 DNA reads TGTGCCAGCAGCATATCGGGTAGCTATGGCTACACCTTC. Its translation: CASSISGSYGYTF.

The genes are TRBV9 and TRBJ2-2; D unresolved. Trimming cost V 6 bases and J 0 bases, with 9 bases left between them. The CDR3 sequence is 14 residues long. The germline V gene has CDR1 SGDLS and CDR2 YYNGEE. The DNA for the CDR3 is TGTGCCAGCAACGACAACGCGAACACCGGGGAGCTGTTTTTT. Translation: CASNDNANTGELFF.

CDR3 sequence (DNA): TGCAGCGTTGAATTAGGGAACACCGGGGAGCTGTTTTTT. The encoded protein is CSVELGNTGELFF. V gene TRBV29-1 combines with J gene TRBJ2-2; D call uncertain. Germline V lookup: CDR1 SQVTM, CDR2 ANQGSEA. The CDR3 contains 13 residues. Trimming shortened V by 2 bases and J by 1 base, and 5 bases separated the two germline ends.

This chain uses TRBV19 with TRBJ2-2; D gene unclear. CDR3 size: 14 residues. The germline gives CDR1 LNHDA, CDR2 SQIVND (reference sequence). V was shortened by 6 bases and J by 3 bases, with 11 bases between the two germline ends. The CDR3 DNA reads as TGTGCCAGTAGCGCAACTCTTCACACCGGGGAGCTGTTTTTT. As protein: CASSATLHTGELFF.

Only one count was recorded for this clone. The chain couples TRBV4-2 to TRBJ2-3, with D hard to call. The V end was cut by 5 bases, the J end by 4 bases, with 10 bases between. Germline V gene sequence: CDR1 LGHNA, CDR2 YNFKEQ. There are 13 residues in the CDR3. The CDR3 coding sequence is TGTGCCAGCAGCGTCATAGTTTCAGATACGCAGTATTTT. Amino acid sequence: CASSVIVSDTQYF.

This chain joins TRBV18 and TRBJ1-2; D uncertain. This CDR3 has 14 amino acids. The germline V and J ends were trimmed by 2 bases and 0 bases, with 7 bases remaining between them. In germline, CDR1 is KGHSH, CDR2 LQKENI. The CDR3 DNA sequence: TGTGCCAGCTCACCAAGGCAGGCTAACTATGGCTACACCTTC. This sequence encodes CASSPRQANYGYTF.

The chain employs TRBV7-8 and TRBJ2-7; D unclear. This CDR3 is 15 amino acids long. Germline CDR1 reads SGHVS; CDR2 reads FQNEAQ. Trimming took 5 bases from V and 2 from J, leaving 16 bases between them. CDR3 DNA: TGTGCCAGCAGCACCTCGATCAGGAGCCCCTACGAGCAGTACTTC. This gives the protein CASSTSIRSPYEQYF. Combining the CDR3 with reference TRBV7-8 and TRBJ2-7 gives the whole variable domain GAGVSQSPRYKVAKRGQDVALRCDPISGHVSLFWYQQALGQGPEFLTYFQNEAQLDKSGLPSDRFFAERPEGSVSTLKIQRTQQEDSAVYLCASSTSIRSPYEQYFGPGTRLTVT.

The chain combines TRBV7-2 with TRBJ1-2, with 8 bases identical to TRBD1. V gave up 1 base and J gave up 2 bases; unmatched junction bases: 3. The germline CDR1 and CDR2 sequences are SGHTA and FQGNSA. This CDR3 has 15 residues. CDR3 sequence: CASSLEGQANYGYTF. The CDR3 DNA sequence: TGTGCCAGCAGCTTAGAGGGACAGGCGAACTATGGCTACACCTTC.